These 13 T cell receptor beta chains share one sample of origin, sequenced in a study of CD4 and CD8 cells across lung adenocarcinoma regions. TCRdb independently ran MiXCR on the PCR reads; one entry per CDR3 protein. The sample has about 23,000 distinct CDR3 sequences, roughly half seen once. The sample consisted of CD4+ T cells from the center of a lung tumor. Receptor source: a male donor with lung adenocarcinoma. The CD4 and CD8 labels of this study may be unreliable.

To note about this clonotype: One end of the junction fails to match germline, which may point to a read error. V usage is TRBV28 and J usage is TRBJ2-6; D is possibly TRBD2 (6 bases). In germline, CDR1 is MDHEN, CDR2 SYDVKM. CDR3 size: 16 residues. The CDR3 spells CATRRGESSWAYVLSF. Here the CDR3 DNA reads TGTGCCACCAGGCGGGGTGAGAGCTCTTGGGCCTACGTCCTGTCCTTC.

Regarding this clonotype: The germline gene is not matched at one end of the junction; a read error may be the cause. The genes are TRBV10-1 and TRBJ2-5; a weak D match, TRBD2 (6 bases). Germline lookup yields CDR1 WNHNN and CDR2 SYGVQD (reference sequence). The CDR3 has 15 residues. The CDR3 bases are TGCGCCAGGGGGCTCGGGGGAGCGAGCCAAGATACCCAGTACTTC. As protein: CARGLGGASQDTQYF.

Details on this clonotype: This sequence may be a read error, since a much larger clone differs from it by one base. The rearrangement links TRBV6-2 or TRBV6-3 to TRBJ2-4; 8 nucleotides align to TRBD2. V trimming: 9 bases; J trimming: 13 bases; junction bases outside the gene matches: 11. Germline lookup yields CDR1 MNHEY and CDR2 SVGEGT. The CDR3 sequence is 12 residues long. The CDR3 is CASTFSGRKQYF. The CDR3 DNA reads TGTGCCAGTACCTTCAGCGGGAGAAAGCAGTACTTC.

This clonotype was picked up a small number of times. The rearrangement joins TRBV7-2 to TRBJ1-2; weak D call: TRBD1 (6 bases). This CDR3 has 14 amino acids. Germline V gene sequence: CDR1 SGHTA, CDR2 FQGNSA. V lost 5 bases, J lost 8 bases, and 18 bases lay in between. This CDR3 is CASSPGPGAGGYTF. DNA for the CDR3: TGTGCCAGCAGCCCCGGGCCGGGGGCGGGGGGCTACACCTTC.

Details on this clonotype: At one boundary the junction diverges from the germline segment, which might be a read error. As DNA, the CDR3 is TGTGCCAGCATCAGGACTAGCGGCCACCTGAGGCCCCCTGAGCAGTTTTTT. Protein sequence: CASIRTSGHLRPPEQFF. This chain links TRBV6-1 with TRBJ2-1, with 10 bases aligning to TRBD2. The CDR3 is 17 residues long. Germline lookup yields CDR1 MNHNS and CDR2 SASEGT.

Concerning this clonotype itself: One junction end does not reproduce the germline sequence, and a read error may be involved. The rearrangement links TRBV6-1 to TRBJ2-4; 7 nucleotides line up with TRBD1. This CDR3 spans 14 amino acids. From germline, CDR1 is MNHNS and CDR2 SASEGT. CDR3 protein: CASKIGTAKNMQYF. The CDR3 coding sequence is TGTGCCAGCAAAATTGGGACAGCGAAAAACATGCAGTATTTC.

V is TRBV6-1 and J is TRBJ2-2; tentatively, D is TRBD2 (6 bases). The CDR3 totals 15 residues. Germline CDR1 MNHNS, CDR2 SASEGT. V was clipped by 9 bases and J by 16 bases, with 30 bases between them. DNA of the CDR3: TGTGCCAGGGGACTCCAGTCCGGAATTCCAGGTAAGCAGTTTTTT. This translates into CARGLQSGIPGKQFF.

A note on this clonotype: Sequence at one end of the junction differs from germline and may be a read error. The CDR3 protein is CASRTGTGGGGGREDTQYF. CDR3 DNA: TGCGCCAGCAGGACCGGGACGGGCGGGGGGGGCGGGAGAGAAGATACCCAGTACTTT. V usage is TRBV10-2 and J usage is TRBJ2-3, with 9 bases lining up with TRBD2. Germline lookup yields CDR1 WSHSY and CDR2 SAAADI. The CDR3 has 19 residues.

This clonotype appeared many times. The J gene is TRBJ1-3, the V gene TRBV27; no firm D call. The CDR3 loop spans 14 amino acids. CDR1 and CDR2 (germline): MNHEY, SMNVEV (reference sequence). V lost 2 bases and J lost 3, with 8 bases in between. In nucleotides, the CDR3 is TGTGCCAGCAGTTTAACGGCAGTTGGAAACACCATATATTTT. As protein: CASSLTAVGNTIYF.

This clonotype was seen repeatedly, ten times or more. The CDR3, as DNA: TGTGCCAGCAACAGGGGTCATACAGGGAATACGCAGTATTTT. It translates to CASNRGHTGNTQYF. The chain links TRBV6-1 to TRBJ2-3; 7 bases are a match to TRBD1. V lost 7 bases, J lost 7 bases, and 11 bases stayed unmatched. This CDR3 is 14 amino acids long. From germline, CDR1 is MNHNS and CDR2 SASEGT.

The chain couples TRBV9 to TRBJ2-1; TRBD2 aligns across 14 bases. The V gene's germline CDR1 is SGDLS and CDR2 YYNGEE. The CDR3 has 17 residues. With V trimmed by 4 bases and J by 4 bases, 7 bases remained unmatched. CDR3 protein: CASSRGLAGVSYNEQFF. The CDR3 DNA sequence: TGTGCCAGCAGCAGGGGACTAGCGGGAGTTTCGTACAATGAGCAGTTCTTC.

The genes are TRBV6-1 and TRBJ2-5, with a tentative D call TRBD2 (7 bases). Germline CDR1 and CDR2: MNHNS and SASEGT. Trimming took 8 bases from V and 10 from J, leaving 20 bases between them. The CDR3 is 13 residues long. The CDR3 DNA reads TGTGCCAGCGGGGGGGGCGGCGCCGAGGACCAGTACTTC. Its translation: CASGGGGAEDQYF.

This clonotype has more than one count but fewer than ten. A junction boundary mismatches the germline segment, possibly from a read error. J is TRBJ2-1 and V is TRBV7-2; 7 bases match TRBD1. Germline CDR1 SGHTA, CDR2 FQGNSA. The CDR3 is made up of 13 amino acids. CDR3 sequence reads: CASSPRQGGLEYF. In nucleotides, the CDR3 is TGTGCCAGCAGCCCAAGACAGGGTGGATTGGAGTACTTC.